A selection of T cell receptor beta chains follows, all from one sample in a study of naive and memory T cell subsets. TCRdb processed the UMI-ligation and nested PCR reads anew with MiXCR; each CDR3 protein has one entry. The repertoire includes some 25,000 distinct CDR3 sequences, roughly 5.2% of them detected once, and roughly 7.1% sits in the top ten. The sequenced sample consisted of blood. The receptors shown here come from an adult in good health. The CDR3 runs from the conserved cysteine through the conserved F or W. Fields, in order: J gene, clone size, D gene, V gene, CDR3 protein, CDR3 DNA. D genes are given only for firm matches. Clone size is shown for a subset of rows, as once, few, many or a class of expanded clone.

>TRBJ2-5|many|.|TRBV6-5
CASSYRPRETQYF
TGTGCCAGCAGTTACCGACCCAGAGAGACCCAGTACTTC
>TRBJ1-2|many|.|TRBV12-3/TRBV12-4
CASSYQEGHGYTF
TGTGCCAGCAGTTATCAGGAGGGCCATGGCTACACCTTC
>TRBJ2-1|many|TRBD2|TRBV13
CASSLRAGGPNEQFF
TGTGCCAGCAGCTTACGGGCGGGAGGGCCCAATGAGCAGTTCTTC
>TRBJ2-7|few|TRBD1|TRBV27
CASSRLSAGTGGYEQYF
TGTGCCAGCAGTCGCCTCTCTGCCGGGACAGGGGGCTACGAGCAGTACTTC
>TRBJ1-4|many|TRBD1|TRBV20-1
CSARESGTGGVNEKLFF
TGCAGTGCTAGGGAGTCCGGGACAGGGGGAGTTAATGAAAAACTGTTTTTT
>TRBJ2-3|many|TRBD2|TRBV6-2/TRBV6-3
CASSLAGSTDTQYF
TGTGCCAGCAGTTTAGCGGGATCCACAGATACGCAGTATTTT
>TRBJ1-2|.|.|TRBV29-1
CSVEGSTGGYGDTF
TGCAGCGTTGAAGGGTCCACCGGGGGCTATGGCGACACCTTC
>TRBJ1-2|.|.|TRBV4-3
CASSQGEGLSYGYTF
TGCGCCAGCAGCCAAGGCGAGGGACTGAGCTATGGCTACACCTTC
>TRBJ2-2|.|.|TRBV27
CASSWGTSTGELFF
TGTGCCAGCAGTTGGGGGACTTCAACCGGGGAGCTGTTTTTT
>TRBJ1-2|many|.|TRBV6-5
CASRNRANYGYTF
TGTGCCAGCAGAAACAGAGCTAACTATGGCTACACCTTC
>TRBJ1-1|.|TRBD1|TRBV29-1
CSVDRGPSNTEAFF
TGCAGCGTTGACAGGGGGCCTTCGAACACTGAAGCTTTCTTT
>TRBJ2-1|.|.|TRBV6-1
CASTEFHNEQFF
TGTGCCAGCACCGAGTTCCACAATGAGCAGTTCTTC
>TRBJ1-1|medium-sized|.|TRBV24-1
CATRRGANTEAFF
TGTGCCACCAGACGCGGGGCGAACACTGAAGCTTTCTTT
>TRBJ2-7|many|.|TRBV18
CASSPSQSYEQYF
TGTGCCAGCTCACCATCACAGAGCTACGAGCAGTACTTC
>TRBJ2-1|few|TRBD2|TRBV11-2
CASSFNSGRGNEQFF
TGTGCCAGCAGCTTTAATAGCGGGAGGGGGAATGAGCAGTTCTTC
>TRBJ1-2|many|TRBD1|TRBV20-1
CSARETGSYNGYTF
TGCAGTGCTAGAGAGACAGGGAGTTATAATGGCTACACCTTC
>TRBJ2-3|many|.|TRBV19
CASRTASTDTQYF
TGTGCCAGCAGGACAGCTAGCACAGATACGCAGTATTTT
>TRBJ1-5|many|.|TRBV6-6
CASSLGGGGQPQHF
TGTGCCAGCAGTTTGGGGGGGGGAGGTCAGCCCCAGCATTTT
>TRBJ2-7|many|TRBD1|TRBV7-9
CASSPVDRDEQYF
TGTGCCAGCAGCCCGGTGGACAGGGACGAGCAGTACTTC
>TRBJ2-2|many|TRBD1|TRBV6-5
CASSRTGRTGELFF
TGTGCCAGCAGTCGGACAGGGCGAACCGGGGAGCTGTTTTTT
>TRBJ2-3|many|.|TRBV5-1
CASSLKGTDTQYF
TGCGCCAGCAGCTTGAAGGGCACAGATACGCAGTATTTT
>TRBJ2-7|many|TRBD1|TRBV10-3
CAIGSSRTGSLSYEQYF
TGTGCCATCGGTTCCTCTCGGACAGGGTCATTATCCTACGAGCAGTACTTC
>TRBJ2-7|many|TRBD1|TRBV12-3/TRBV12-4
CASRPDRGLYEQYF
TGTGCCAGCAGACCGGACAGGGGGCTCTACGAGCAGTACTTC
>TRBJ2-5|many|.|TRBV7-9
CASSLEWAQYF
TGTGCCAGCAGCTTAGAATGGGCCCAGTACTTC
>TRBJ2-7|.|.|TRBV29-1
CSVIKGVRGEQYF
TGCAGCGTTATAAAAGGGGTACGAGGCGAGCAGTACTTC
>TRBJ2-1|few|TRBD2|TRBV5-1
CASNKAGGSRGEQFF
TGCGCCAGCAACAAAGCGGGAGGGTCCCGGGGTGAGCAGTTCTTC
>TRBJ2-1|.|.|TRBV4-3
CASSEGRTANEQFF
TGCGCCAGCAGTGAGGGGAGAACGGCAAATGAGCAGTTCTTC
>TRBJ2-5|.|.|TRBV6-5
CASRPLTGGAQETQYF
TGTGCCAGCAGACCCCTTACAGGTGGCGCTCAAGAGACCCAGTACTTC
>TRBJ1-5|.|.|TRBV12-3/TRBV12-4
CASSPRDGRGNQPQHF
TGTGCCAGCAGTCCTCGGGACGGCCGGGGGAATCAGCCCCAGCATTTT
>TRBJ1-2|few|.|TRBV19
CASSIGEFGGYTF
TGTGCCAGTAGTATAGGGGAGTTTGGAGGCTACACCTTC
>TRBJ2-1|many|TRBD2|TRBV5-5
CASSLAGAGTSYNEQFF
TGTGCCAGCAGCTTGGCAGGGGCCGGGACTAGTTACAATGAGCAGTTCTTC
>TRBJ2-1|.|TRBD2|TRBV4-2
CASSHERGYNEQFF
TGTGCCAGCAGCCATGAGCGGGGTTACAATGAGCAGTTCTTC
>TRBJ1-1|many|.|TRBV12-1
CASSLQGNGVNTEAFF
TGTGCCAGCAGCTTACAGGGAAACGGGGTGAACACTGAAGCTTTCTTT
>TRBJ2-2|many|.|TRBV7-9
CASSLRGTNTGELFF
TGTGCCAGCAGCTTACGCGGAACGAACACCGGGGAGCTGTTTTTT
>TRBJ2-7|medium-sized|.|TRBV10-3
CAISESTGSSHEQYF
TGTGCCATCAGTGAGTCGACCGGATCTAGCCACGAGCAGTACTTC
>TRBJ2-6|many|TRBD1|TRBV5-1
CASSSFGTGRSGANVLTF
TGCGCCAGCAGCTCATTCGGGACAGGGCGCTCTGGGGCCAACGTCCTGACTTTC
>TRBJ1-5|medium-sized|.|TRBV20-1
CSARGGTENQPQHF
TGCAGTGCTAGGGGCGGAACAGAGAATCAGCCCCAGCATTTT
>TRBJ2-2|.|.|TRBV5-4
CASSPMRANTGELFF
TGTGCCAGCAGCCCCATGCGGGCGAACACCGGGGAGCTGTTTTTT
>TRBJ2-7|many|.|TRBV6-5
CASSYRVYSHEQYF
TGTGCCAGCAGTTACCGTGTCTATTCCCACGAGCAGTACTTC
>TRBJ2-1|.|TRBD2|TRBV5-8
CASSSGLAGGYNEQFF
TGTGCCAGCAGCAGCGGACTAGCGGGAGGGTACAATGAGCAGTTCTTC
>TRBJ1-6|.|.|TRBV14
CASQVGGTPLHF
TGTGCCAGCCAAGTAGGCGGTACACCCCTCCACTTT
>TRBJ1-2|.|.|TRBV7-2
CASSLGEGIGGYTF
TGTGCCAGCAGCTTGGGGGAGGGGATAGGTGGCTACACCTTC
>TRBJ1-1|.|.|TRBV19
CASTPGETNTEAFF
TGTGCCAGTACCCCCGGGGAGACGAACACTGAAGCTTTCTTT
>TRBJ2-5|many|.|TRBV30
CAWAWAGEETQYF
TGTGCCTGGGCCTGGGCTGGCGAAGAGACCCAGTACTTC
>TRBJ1-2|.|TRBD1|TRBV6-5
CASRGGNYGYTF
TGTGCCAGCAGAGGGGGCAACTATGGCTACACCTTC
>TRBJ2-2|many|TRBD2|TRBV27
CASSVSGSVDTGELFF
TGTGCCAGCAGTGTAAGCGGGAGTGTCGACACCGGGGAGCTGTTTTTT
>TRBJ2-5|.|.|TRBV19
CASSIVSGPQETQYF
TGTGCCAGTAGTATTGTTTCAGGCCCACAAGAGACCCAGTACTTC
>TRBJ2-3|many|TRBD2|TRBV29-1
CSVDARTSGGWGTDTQYF
TGCAGCGTTGACGCACGGACTAGCGGGGGATGGGGCACAGATACGCAGTATTTT
>TRBJ2-1|medium-sized|TRBD2|TRBV7-3
CASGWGREGLDNEQFF
TGTGCCAGCGGTTGGGGACGGGAGGGCCTTGACAATGAGCAGTTCTTC
>TRBJ1-5|many|.|TRBV12-3/TRBV12-4
CASSLGDGNQPQHF
TGTGCCAGCAGTTTAGGGGACGGGAATCAGCCCCAGCATTTT
>TRBJ2-7|many|TRBD1|TRBV7-9
CASSLEGQGAYEQYF
TGTGCCAGCAGCTTAGAGGGACAGGGAGCCTACGAGCAGTACTTC